The source of this T cell receptor (beta chain) is a study of shared clonotypes between healthy human individuals. Clones were sequenced by immunoSEQ multiplex PCR, and TCRdb holds only the in-frame ones, with some missing. The sample has 1.5 million to 2.5 million clones; approximately 95% are singletons. The CDR3 contains 14 residues. V lost 4 bases, J lost 2 bases, and 13 bases lay in between. CDR1 and CDR2 from the germline V gene are SGHDT and YYEEEE. Positively selected for CCR7, the CD45RO-negative cells used as naive CD8 cells excluded terminally differentiated effector memory CD45RA+ cells. This TCR came from a man aged 18 to 35 in good health. V usage is TRBV5-6 and J usage is TRBJ2-7; D call uncertain. Sequences were obtained from naive CD8+ T cells sorted from blood. The CDR3 is CASSKVDHPYEQYF. The DNA of the CDR3 is TGTGCCAGCAGCAAGGTGGACCATCCCTACGAGCAGTACTTC. Full variable domain (outside the CDR3, taken from reference TRBV5-6 and TRBJ2-7): DAGVTQSPTHLIKTRGQQVTLRCSPKSGHDTVSWYQQALGQGPQFIFQYYEEEERQRGNFPDRFSGHQFPNYSSELNVNALLLGDSALYLCASSKVDHPYEQYFGPGTRLTVT.